The rows below give T cell receptor beta chains drawn from one sample of a study of T cells in Graves' hyperthyroidism and ophthalmopathy. A single record per CDR3 protein comes from TCRdb applying MiXCR to the multiplex PCR reads. Of under 600,000 distinct CDR3 sequences in the sample, around 15% were seen once. Sequenced: blood. The receptors shown here come from a woman aged 40 to 50 with Graves' ophthalmopathy. The CDR3 runs from the conserved cysteine through the conserved F or W. Each record gives: clone size, D gene, V gene, J gene, CDR3 protein, CDR3 DNA. A D gene is named only where the DNA matches it firmly. Clone sizes are given selectively: once, few, many, or a class where the clone is expanded.

>.|.|TRBV6-2/TRBV6-3|TRBJ2-6
CASSYGKSGANVLTF
TGTGCCAGCAGTTACGGGAAATCTGGGGCCAACGTCCTGACTTTC
>.|TRBD1|TRBV7-2|TRBJ2-6
CASSLVPPDRAPPGANVLTF
TGTGCCAGCAGCTTAGTCCCTCCAGACAGGGCCCCTCCTGGGGCCAACGTCCTGACTTTC
>few|.|TRBV19|TRBJ2-2
CASLSGTGNTGELFF
TGTGCCAGTCTCAGCGGGACAGGGAACACCGGGGAGCTGTTTTTT
>once|.|TRBV11-2|TRBJ1-6
CASSFLGRGGDSPLHF
TGTGCCAGCAGCTTTCTAGGTCGGGGAGGGGATTCACCCCTCCACTTT
>many|TRBD2|TRBV3-1|TRBJ2-3
CASSQGLGGLAGRDTQYF
TGTGCCAGCAGCCAAGGATTGGGCGGACTAGCGGGAAGAGATACGCAGTATTTT
>few|TRBD2|TRBV5-1|TRBJ2-3
CASSLAGGGRSDTQYF
TGCGCCAGCAGCTTGGCCGGCGGGGGAAGGTCAGATACGCAGTATTTT
>.|TRBD1|TRBV18|TRBJ1-3
CASSPSRQGYSAGNTIYF
TGTGCCAGCTCACCATCGAGACAGGGTTATTCGGCGGGAAACACCATATATTTT
>.|TRBD2|TRBV20-1|TRBJ2-3
CSVLAGLVDTQYF
TGCAGCGTTCTAGCGGGGTTGGTAGATACGCAGTATTTT
>few|.|TRBV10-3|TRBJ1-5
CAISDQEGGPQHF
TGTGCCATCAGTGATCAAGAAGGTGGGCCCCAGCATTTT
>many|.|TRBV27|TRBJ2-5
CASSLGRVQETQYF
TGTGCCAGCAGCTTGGGACGGGTCCAAGAGACCCAGTACTTC
>many|.|TRBV5-5|TRBJ2-1
CASSWSEGYNEQFF
TGTGCCAGCAGCTGGAGCGAGGGATACAATGAGCAGTTCTTC
>many|.|TRBV6-1|TRBJ2-1
CASSDGVKSEQFF
TGTGCCAGCAGTGATGGGGTAAAAAGTGAGCAGTTCTTC
>few|.|TRBV12-3/TRBV12-4|TRBJ1-2
CASSPLGGAMGYTF
TGTGCCAGCAGCCCTCTCGGCGGCGCTATGGGCTACACCTTC
>many|.|TRBV7-9|TRBJ2-3
CASSSRTLGRRTDTQYF
TGTGCCAGCAGCTCACGAACTTTGGGCCGGAGGACAGATACGCAGTATTTT
>few|TRBD1|TRBV12-3/TRBV12-4|TRBJ2-1
CASSLFGQDYNEQFF
TGTGCCAGCAGTTTATTTGGACAGGATTACAATGAGCAGTTCTTC
>.|.|TRBV5-1|TRBJ1-5
CASSPSSGNLPQHF
TGCGCCAGCAGCCCCAGTTCCGGCAATCTGCCCCAGCATTTT
>few|.|TRBV6-5|TRBJ2-7
CASSYPRIRAYEQYF
TGTGCCAGCAGTTACCCTCGGATTAGAGCCTACGAGCAGTACTTC
>many|TRBD2|TRBV11-2|TRBJ2-5
CATSLAGEETQYF
TGTGCCACCTCTTTAGCGGGGGAAGAGACCCAGTACTTC
>.|TRBD2|TRBV13|TRBJ2-7
CASSPSGGRPYEQYF
TGTGCCAGCAGCCCCTCGGGAGGCAGACCCTACGAGCAGTACTTC
>.|.|TRBV7-3|TRBJ2-3
CASSLKGVLEGTFSTDTQYF
TGTGCCAGCAGCTTGAAGGGAGTTCTAGAAGGGACGTTTAGCACAGATACGCAGTATTTT
>many|.|TRBV28|TRBJ2-3
CASSPGRRDTQYF
TGTGCCAGCAGTCCGGGACGGCGAGATACGCAGTATTTT
>.|.|TRBV4-1|TRBJ1-3
CASSHRTVPSGNTIYF
TGCGCCAGCAGCCACAGGACAGTACCATCTGGAAACACCATATATTTT
>many|.|TRBV7-2|TRBJ1-1
CASSVQLNTEAFF
TGTGCCAGCAGTGTCCAACTGAACACTGAAGCTTTCTTT
>.|TRBD1|TRBV3-1|TRBJ2-7
CASSPRTGREQYF
TGTGCCAGCAGCCCCAGGACAGGGAGGGAGCAGTACTTC
>.|.|TRBV7-2|TRBJ2-5
CASSLVGRGTQYF
TGTGCCAGCAGCTTAGTGGGCCGGGGGACCCAGTACTTC
>many|.|TRBV7-2|TRBJ2-1
CASTLGGEQFF
TGTGCCAGCACCCTAGGTGGTGAGCAGTTCTTC
>few|TRBD1|TRBV28|TRBJ1-1
CASGTGGRSAEAFF
TGTGCCAGCGGCACAGGGGGCCGGAGCGCTGAAGCTTTCTTT
>.|.|TRBV28|TRBJ2-6
CASRESSGANVLTF
TGTGCCAGTCGTGAGTCCTCTGGGGCCAACGTCCTGACTTTC
>.|TRBD2|TRBV5-4|TRBJ2-7
CASSAVGTSDEQYF
TGTGCCAGCAGCGCTGTAGGGACTAGCGACGAGCAGTACTTC
>few|.|TRBV28|TRBJ2-1
CASFPTPAWNEQFF
TGTGCCAGCTTCCCTACCCCAGCCTGGAACGAGCAGTTCTTC
>.|TRBD1|TRBV10-3|TRBJ1-6
CAISEWDRGNGSPLHF
TGTGCCATCAGTGAGTGGGACAGGGGAAATGGTTCACCCCTCCACTTT
>.|.|TRBV7-9|TRBJ1-3
CASSPTGTEGNTIYF
TGTGCCAGCAGCCCGACAGGAACTGAGGGAAACACCATATATTTT
>many|.|TRBV27|TRBJ1-4
CASSPFNRDLVEKLFF
TGTGCCAGCAGTCCCTTCAACAGGGACCTCGTCGAAAAACTGTTTTTT
>many|.|TRBV7-2|TRBJ2-1
CASSLVRATPNEQFF
TGTGCCAGCAGCTTAGTCAGGGCAACCCCCAATGAGCAGTTCTTC
>.|TRBD2|TRBV2|TRBJ2-7
CASGRDSGLVLYEQYF
TGTGCCAGCGGGAGGGACTCGGGACTAGTCTTATACGAGCAGTACTTC
>many|.|TRBV11-1|TRBJ2-5
CASSWSQETQYF
TGTGCCAGCAGCTGGAGTCAAGAGACCCAGTACTTC
>many|.|TRBV27|TRBJ2-1
CASSRLAAYNEQFF
TGTGCCAGCAGCCGATTGGCGGCCTACAATGAGCAGTTCTTC
>few|TRBD1|TRBV20-1|TRBJ1-5
CSARHPGQGGSGEPQHF
TGCAGTGCTAGACATCCGGGACAGGGCGGCAGTGGGGAGCCCCAGCATTTT
>many|.|TRBV20-1|TRBJ2-3
CSARPVPGEDTQYF
TGCAGTGCTAGACCGGTCCCTGGAGAAGATACGCAGTATTTT
>many|.|TRBV18|TRBJ1-2
CASSPGDYGYTF
TGTGCCAGCAGCCCAGGGGACTATGGCTACACCTTC